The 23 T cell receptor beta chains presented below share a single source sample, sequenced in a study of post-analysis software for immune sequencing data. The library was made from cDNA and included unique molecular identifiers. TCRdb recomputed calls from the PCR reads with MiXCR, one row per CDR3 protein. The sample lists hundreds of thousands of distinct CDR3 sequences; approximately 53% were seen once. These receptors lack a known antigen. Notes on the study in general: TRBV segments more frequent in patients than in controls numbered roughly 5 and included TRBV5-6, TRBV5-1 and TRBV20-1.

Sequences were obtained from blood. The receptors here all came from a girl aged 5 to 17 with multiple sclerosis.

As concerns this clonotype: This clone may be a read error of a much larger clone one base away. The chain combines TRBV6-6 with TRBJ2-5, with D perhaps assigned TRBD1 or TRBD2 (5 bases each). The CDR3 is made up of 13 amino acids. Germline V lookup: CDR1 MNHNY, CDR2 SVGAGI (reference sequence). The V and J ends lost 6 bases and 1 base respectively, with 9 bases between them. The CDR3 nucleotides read TGTGCCAGCAGATTTGGGGGCCAAGAGACCCAGTACTTC. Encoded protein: CASRFGGQETQYF.

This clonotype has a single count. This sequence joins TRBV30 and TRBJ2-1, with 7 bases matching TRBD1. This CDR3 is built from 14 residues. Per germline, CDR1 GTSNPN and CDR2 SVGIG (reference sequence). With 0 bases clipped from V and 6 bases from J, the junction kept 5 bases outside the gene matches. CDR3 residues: CAWSVDRALNEQFF. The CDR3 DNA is TGTGCCTGGAGTGTAGACAGGGCCCTCAATGAGCAGTTCTTC.

CDR3 nucleotides: TGCGCCAGCAGCCTAGCAGCCTTAACGGCTAGCACAGATACGCAGTATTTT. It yields the protein CASSLAALTASTDTQYF. The V and J genes are TRBV4-1 and TRBJ2-3, with unresolved D. Germline lookup yields CDR1 MGHRA and CDR2 YSYEKL. This CDR3 has 17 amino acids. Deletions cut 4 bases from V and 0 bases from J, with 17 bases between.

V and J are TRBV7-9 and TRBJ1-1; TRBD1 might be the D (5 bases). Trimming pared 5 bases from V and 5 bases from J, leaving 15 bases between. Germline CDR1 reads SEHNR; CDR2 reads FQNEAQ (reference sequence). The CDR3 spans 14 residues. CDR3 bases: TGTGCCAGCAGCGGGCCGGGACTGGGGACTGAAGCTTTCTTT. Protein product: CASSGPGLGTEAFF.

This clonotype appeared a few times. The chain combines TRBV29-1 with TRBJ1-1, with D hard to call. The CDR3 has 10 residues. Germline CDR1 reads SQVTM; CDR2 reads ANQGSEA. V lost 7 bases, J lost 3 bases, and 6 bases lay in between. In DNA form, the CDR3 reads TGCAGCGCCGGGGACACTGAAGCTTTCTTT. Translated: CSAGDTEAFF. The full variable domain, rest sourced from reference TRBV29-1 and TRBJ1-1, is SAVISQKPSRDICQRGTSLTIQCQVDSQVTMMFWYRQQPGQSLTLIATANQGSEATYESGFVIDKFPISRPNLTFSTLTVSNMSPEDSSIYLCSAGDTEAFFGQGTRLTVV.

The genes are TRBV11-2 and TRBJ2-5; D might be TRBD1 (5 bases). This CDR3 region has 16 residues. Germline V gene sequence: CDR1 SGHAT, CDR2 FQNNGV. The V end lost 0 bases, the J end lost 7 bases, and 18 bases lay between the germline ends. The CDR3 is CASSLDQTAITGTQYF. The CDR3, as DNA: TGTGCCAGCAGCTTAGACCAAACAGCCATCACAGGGACCCAGTACTTC.

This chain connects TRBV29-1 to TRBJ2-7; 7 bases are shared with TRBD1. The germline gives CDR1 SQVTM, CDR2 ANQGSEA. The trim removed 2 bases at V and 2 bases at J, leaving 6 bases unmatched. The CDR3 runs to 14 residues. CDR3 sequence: CSVELGQRTYEQYF. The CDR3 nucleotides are TGCAGCGTTGAATTGGGACAGCGGACCTACGAGCAGTACTTC.

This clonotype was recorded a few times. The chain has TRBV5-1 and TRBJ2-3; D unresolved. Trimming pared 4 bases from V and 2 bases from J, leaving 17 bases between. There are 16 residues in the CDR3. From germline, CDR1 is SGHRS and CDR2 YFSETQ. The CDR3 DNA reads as TGCGCCAGCAGCCCTTTGGCGGTCACCGCCACAGATACGCAGTATTTT. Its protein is CASSPLAVTATDTQYF.

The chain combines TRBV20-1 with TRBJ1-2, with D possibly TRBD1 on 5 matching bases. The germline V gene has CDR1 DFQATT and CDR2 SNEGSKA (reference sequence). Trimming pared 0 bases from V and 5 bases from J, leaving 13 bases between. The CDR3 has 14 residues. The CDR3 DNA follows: TGCAGTGCTAGAGAATCGCCCTGGGGGTATGGCTACACCTTC. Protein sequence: CSARESPWGYGYTF.

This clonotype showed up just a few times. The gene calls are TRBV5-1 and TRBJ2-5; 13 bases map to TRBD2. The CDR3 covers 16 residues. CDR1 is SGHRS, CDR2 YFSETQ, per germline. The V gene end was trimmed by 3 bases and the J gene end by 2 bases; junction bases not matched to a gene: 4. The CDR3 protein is CASSSGLAGQQETQYF. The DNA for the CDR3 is TGCGCCAGCAGCTCGGGACTAGCGGGACAACAAGAGACCCAGTACTTC.

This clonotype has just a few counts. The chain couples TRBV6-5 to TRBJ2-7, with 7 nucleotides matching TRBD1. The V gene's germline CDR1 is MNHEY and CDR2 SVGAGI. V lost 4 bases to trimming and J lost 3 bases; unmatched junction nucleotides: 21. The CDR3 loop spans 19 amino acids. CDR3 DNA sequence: TGTGCCAGCAGTTCGCCCCCGGGACAGAGACTCCCCCAGCTCTACGAGCAGTACTTC. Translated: CASSSPPGQRLPQLYEQYF.

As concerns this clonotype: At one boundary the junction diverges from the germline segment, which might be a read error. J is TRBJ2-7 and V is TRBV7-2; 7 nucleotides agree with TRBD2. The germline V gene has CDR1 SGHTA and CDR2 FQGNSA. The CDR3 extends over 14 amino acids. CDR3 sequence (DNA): TGTGCCAACAGCTCCCGGACTAGAAACTACGAGCAGTACTTC. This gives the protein CANSSRTRNYEQYF.

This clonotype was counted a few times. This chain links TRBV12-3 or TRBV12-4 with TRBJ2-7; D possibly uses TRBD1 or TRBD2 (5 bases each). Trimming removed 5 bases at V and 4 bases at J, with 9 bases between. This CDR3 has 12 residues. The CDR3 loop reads CASSRGYYEQYF. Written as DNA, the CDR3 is TGTGCCAGCAGTCGGGGCTATTACGAGCAGTACTTC.

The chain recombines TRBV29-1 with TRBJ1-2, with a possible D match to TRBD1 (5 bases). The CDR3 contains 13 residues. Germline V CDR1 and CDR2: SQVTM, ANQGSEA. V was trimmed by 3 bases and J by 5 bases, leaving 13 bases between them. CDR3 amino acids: CSVEGGDGYGYTF. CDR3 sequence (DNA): TGCAGCGTTGAGGGGGGGGATGGGTATGGCTACACCTTC.

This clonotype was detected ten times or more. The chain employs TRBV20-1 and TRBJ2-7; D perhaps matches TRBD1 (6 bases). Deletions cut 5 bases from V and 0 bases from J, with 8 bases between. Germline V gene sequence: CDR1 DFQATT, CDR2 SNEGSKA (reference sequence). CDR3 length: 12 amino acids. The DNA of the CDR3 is TGCAGTGCTGAGGGGGTCTCCTACGAGCAGTACTTC. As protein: CSAEGVSYEQYF.

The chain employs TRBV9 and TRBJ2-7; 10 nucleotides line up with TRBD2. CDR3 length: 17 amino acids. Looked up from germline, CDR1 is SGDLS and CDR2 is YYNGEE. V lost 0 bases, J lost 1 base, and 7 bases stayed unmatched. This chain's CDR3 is CASSVGGSGGISYEQYF. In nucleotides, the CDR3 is TGTGCCAGCAGCGTAGGTGGTAGCGGGGGGATATCCTACGAGCAGTACTTC.

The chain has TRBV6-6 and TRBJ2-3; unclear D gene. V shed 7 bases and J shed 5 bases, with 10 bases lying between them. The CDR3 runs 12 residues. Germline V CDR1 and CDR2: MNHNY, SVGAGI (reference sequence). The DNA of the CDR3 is TGTGCCAGCAACCGGGCGATAGATACGCAGTATTTT. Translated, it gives CASNRAIDTQYF.

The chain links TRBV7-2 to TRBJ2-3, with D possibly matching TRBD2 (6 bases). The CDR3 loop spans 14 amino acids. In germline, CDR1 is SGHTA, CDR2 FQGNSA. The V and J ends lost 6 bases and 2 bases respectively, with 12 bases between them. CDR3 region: CASSRDFLTDTQYF. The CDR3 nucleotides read TGTGCCAGCAGTCGGGACTTCCTCACAGATACGCAGTATTTT.

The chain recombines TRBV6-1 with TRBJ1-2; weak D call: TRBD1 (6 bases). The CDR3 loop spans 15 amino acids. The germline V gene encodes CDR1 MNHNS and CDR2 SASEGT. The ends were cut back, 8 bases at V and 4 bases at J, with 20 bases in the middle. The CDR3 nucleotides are TGTGCCAGCGAGTTATGGGAGGACAGCCCCTATGGCTACACCTTC. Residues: CASELWEDSPYGYTF.

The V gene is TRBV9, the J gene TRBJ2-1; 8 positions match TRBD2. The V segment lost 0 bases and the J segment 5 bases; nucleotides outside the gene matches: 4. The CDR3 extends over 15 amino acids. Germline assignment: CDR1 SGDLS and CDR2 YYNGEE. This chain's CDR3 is CASSVGREGHNEQFF. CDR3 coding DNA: TGTGCCAGCAGCGTAGGCCGGGAGGGCCACAATGAGCAGTTCTTC.

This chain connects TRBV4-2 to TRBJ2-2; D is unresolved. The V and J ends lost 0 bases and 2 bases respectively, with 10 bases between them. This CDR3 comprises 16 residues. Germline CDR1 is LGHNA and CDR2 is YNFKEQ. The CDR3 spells CASSQDLAGNTGELFF. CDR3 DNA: TGTGCCAGCAGCCAAGATCTGGCTGGAAACACCGGGGAGCTGTTTTTT.

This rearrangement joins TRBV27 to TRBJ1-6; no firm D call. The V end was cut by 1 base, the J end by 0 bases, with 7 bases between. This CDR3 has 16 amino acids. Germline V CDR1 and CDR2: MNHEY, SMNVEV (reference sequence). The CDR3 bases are TGTGCCAGCAGTTTATTCCGGGGCTCCTATAATTCACCCCTCCACTTT. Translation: CASSLFRGSYNSPLHF.

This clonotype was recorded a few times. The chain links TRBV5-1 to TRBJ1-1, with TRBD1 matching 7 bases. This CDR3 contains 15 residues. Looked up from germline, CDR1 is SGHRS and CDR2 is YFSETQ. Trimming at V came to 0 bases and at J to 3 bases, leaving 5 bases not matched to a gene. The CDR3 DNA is TGCGCCAGCAGCTTGGACAGGGGATTTTACACTGAAGCTTTCTTT. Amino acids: CASSLDRGFYTEAFF.